This T cell receptor (beta chain) was observed in a study of blood T cell repertoires in COVID-19. This clone was counted once. Generated by immunoSEQ multiplex PCR, the TCRdb table keeps only in-frame clones and is missing some. Of under 500,000 clones detected, roughly nine tenths appear once; the ten largest clones hold almost 2%. Participants were placed into cohorts based on the clinical history they reported. This CDR3 comprises 18 residues. Unmatched junction bases numbered 12, after V lost 5 bases and J lost 0 bases. CDR1 is KGHSH and CDR2 is LQKENI in the germline V gene. The source of this sequence is a woman aged 18-35 years with acute COVID-19. The sample comprised PBMCs or T cells enriched from blood (not recorded which). This chain joins TRBV18 and TRBJ2-4; 8 bases line up with TRBD1. This chain's CDR3 is CASSSTHPTGVAKNIQYF. CDR3 bases: TGTGCCAGCTCATCCACTCATCCGACAGGGGTAGCCAAAAACATTCAGTACTTC.